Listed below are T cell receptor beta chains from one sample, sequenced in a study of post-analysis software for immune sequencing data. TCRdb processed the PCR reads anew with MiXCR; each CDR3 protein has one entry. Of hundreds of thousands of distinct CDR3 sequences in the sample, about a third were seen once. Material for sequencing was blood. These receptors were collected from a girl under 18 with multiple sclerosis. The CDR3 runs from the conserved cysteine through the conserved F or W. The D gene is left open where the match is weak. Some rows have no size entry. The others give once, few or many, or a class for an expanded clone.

CASSGGSGANTGELFF	TRBV10-1	TRBD2	.
CSANDRIGNTIYF	TRBV20-1	.	.
CSVEDWPTDTQYF	TRBV29-1	.	.
CSVNAGRSYNEQFF	TRBV29-1	.	few
CASSLEMANLETQYF	TRBV7-8	.	few
CASSFPPGVYFSEQFF	TRBV12-3/TRBV12-4	.	.
CASSYGGGNEQFF	TRBV6-5	.	.
CSVPITGGSTEAFF	TRBV29-1	TRBD1	.
CASSYDRGPTGERFF	TRBV6-5	TRBD1	.
CTSSYLAGLDEKLFF	TRBV6-5	.	.
CASTELAGNYEQYF	TRBV28	TRBD2	few
CASSQVLAGAGDTQYF	TRBV14	TRBD2	few
CASSQRLAGGPNSYEQYF	TRBV4-1	TRBD2	few
CASSLAQFGRDEKLFF	TRBV7-9	.	once
CASSQGHGGRDQPQHF	TRBV3-1	.	.
CASSIDDSQTQGQFF	TRBV19	.	.
CAISGRVIMNTEAFF	TRBV7-9	.	.
CASSARDRVGDTQYF	TRBV5-1	TRBD1	.
CAISERGEGNSPLHF	TRBV10-3	.	.
CASSSSGNSRATEAFF	TRBV7-9	.	.
CASSFKAGQGTGELFF	TRBV7-9	TRBD2	.
CASSTRTGQGKNIQYF	TRBV5-5	TRBD1	few
CSARDETSKEETQYF	TRBV20-1	TRBD2	many
CSVVPTNTEAFF	TRBV29-1	.	few
CASSARTGVTWANVLTF	TRBV6-1	TRBD1	few
CASNSVGTEAFF	TRBV12-3/TRBV12-4	.	.
CASSLGQGMSTEAFF	TRBV7-9	TRBD1	.
CASSPTDRGHTEAFF	TRBV27	TRBD1	few
CASSFKGSNSPLHF	TRBV12-3/TRBV12-4	.	.
CASSRDRGFYNEQFF	TRBV12-3/TRBV12-4	TRBD1	.
CASGLLYEQYF	TRBV7-2	.	.
CASTMTGENTKAFF	TRBV12-3/TRBV12-4	TRBD1	.
CASRPASVTDTQYF	TRBV7-2	.	.
CASSPLTSGDYNEQFF	TRBV18	TRBD2	once
CASSHLAGGPNTQYF	TRBV6-5	TRBD2	.
CASSQDIGGDGYTF	TRBV4-1	.	few
CANSPGGRTDTQYF	TRBV12-3/TRBV12-4	.	few
CASSEPGMYQETQYF	TRBV10-2	.	.
CASSRQGLPGDEQFF	TRBV6-2/TRBV6-3	TRBD1	.